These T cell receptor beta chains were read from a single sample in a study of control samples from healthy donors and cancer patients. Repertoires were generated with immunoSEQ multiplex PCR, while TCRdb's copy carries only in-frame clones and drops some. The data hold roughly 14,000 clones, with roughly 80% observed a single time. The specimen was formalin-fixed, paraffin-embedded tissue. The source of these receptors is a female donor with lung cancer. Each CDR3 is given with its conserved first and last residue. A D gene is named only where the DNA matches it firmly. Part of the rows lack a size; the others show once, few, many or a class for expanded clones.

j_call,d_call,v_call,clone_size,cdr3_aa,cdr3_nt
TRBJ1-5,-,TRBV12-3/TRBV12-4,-,CASSLGNHQPQHF,TGTGCCAGCAGTTTAGGGAACCATCAGCCCCAGCATTTT
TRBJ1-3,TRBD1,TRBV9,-,CASSGWGQGGNTIYF,TGTGCCAGCAGCGGATGGGGACAGGGTGGAAACACCATATATTTT
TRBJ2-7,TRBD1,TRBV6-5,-,CASRRTGDEQYF,TGTGCCAGCAGGAGGACAGGGGACGAGCAGTACTTC
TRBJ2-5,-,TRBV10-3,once,CAISESSSAVGETQYF,TGTGCCATCAGTGAGTCCTCTAGCGCGGTGGGAGAGACCCAGTACTTC
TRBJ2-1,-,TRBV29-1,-,CSVEVNSYNEQFF,TGCAGCGTTGAGGTGAACTCCTACAATGAGCAGTTCTTC
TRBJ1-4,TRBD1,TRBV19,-,CASKPTGGETNEKLFF,TGTGCCAGTAAGCCGACAGGGGGCGAAACAAATGAAAAACTGTTTTTT
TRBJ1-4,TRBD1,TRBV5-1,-,CASSFQTGQKLKLFF,TGCGCCAGCAGCTTCCAGACAGGGCAAAAGTTAAAACTGTTTTTT
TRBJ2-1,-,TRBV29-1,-,CSVSHIHREQFF,TGCAGCGTTTCCCACATTCATCGTGAGCAGTTCTTC
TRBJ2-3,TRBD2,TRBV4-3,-,CASSQDVLAGGGDTQYF,TGCGCCAGCAGCCAAGACGTTCTAGCGGGAGGGGGAGATACGCAGTATTTT
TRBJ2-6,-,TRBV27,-,CASRLDRLSGPGANVLTF,TGTGCCAGCAGATTAGACAGGTTGTCTGGCCCTGGGGCCAACGTCCTGACTTTC
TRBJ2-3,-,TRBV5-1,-,CATKGVAGGPDTQYF,TGCGCCACCAAAGGTGTGGCCGGGGGGCCAGATACGCAGTATTTT
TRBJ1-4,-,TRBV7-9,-,CASSFDSYNEKLFF,TGTGCCAGCAGCTTTGACAGCTATAATGAAAAACTGTTTTTT
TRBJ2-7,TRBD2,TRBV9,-,CASSSGLAETYEQYF,TGTGCCAGCAGCTCTGGACTAGCGGAGACCTACGAGCAGTACTTC
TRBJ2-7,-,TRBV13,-,CASSLGGGTSSYEQYF,TGTGCCAGCAGCTTAGGTGGAGGGACGAGCTCCTACGAGCAGTACTTC
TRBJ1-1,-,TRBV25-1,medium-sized,CASSGVTEAFF,TGTGCCAGCAGCGGAGTCACTGAAGCTTTCTTT
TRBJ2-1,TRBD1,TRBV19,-,CASKDRGLYNEQFF,TGTGCCAGTAAGGACAGGGGGCTTTACAATGAGCAGTTCTTC
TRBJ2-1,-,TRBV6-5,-,CASRLGVASGEQFF,TGTGCCAGCAGACTCGGGGTGGCGTCGGGAGAGCAGTTCTTC
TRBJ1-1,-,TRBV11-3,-,CASSFALNTEAFF,TGTGCCAGCAGCTTTGCCTTGAACACTGAAGCTTTCTTT
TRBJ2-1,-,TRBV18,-,CASSSAPYNEQFF,TGTGCCAGCTCATCGGCCCCTTACAATGAGCAGTTCTTC
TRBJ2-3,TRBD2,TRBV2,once,CASGVAGVFASTDTQYF,TGTGCCAGCGGGGTAGCGGGAGTCTTTGCTAGCACAGATACGCAGTATTTT
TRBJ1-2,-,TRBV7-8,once,CASSPYSRGAGYGYTF,TGTGCCAGCAGCCCGTACTCTAGGGGCGCGGGCTATGGCTACACTTTC
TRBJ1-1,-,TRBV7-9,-,CASSFSGGRGTEAFF,TGTGCCAGCAGCTTCAGCGGGGGCAGAGGCACTGAAGCTTTCTTT
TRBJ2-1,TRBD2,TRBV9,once,CASSVGSLAGNEQFF,TGTGCCAGCAGCGTAGGGTCCCTAGCGGGAAATGAGCAGTTCTTC
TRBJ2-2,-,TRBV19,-,CASSPQGLDAGELFF,TGTGCCAGTAGCCCGCAGGGTTTGGACGCCGGGGAGCTGTTTTTT